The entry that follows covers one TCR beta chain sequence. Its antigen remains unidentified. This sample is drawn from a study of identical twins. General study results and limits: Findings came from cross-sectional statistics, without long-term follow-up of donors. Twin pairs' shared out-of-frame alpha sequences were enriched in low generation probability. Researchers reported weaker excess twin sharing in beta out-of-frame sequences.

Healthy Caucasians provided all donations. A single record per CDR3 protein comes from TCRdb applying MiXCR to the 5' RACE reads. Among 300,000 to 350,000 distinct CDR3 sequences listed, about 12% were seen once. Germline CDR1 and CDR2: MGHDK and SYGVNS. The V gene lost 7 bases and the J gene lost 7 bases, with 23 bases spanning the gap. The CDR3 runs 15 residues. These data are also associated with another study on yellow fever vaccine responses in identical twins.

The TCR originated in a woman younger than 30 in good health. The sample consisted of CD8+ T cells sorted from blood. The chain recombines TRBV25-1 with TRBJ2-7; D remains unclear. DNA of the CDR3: TGTGCCAGCACTTCAAGGGCCCGACGGTTGCGGGAGCAGTACTTC. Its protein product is CASTSRARRLREQYF.